These 27 T cell receptor beta chains came from one sample sequenced in a study of T cell repertoires in cytomegalovirus infection. TCRdb redid the calling of the reads with MiXCR, one entry per CDR3 protein. The sample carries 300,000 to 450,000 distinct CDR3 sequences, approximately 18% recorded once. What was sequenced was PBMCs. The receptors were gathered from a human donor in good health (CMV status not recorded). Some clones in this sample may be carry-over from other donors' samples.

The V and J genes are TRBV19 and TRBJ2-7, with D maybe TRBD2 (6 bases). Germline CDR1 and CDR2: LNHDA and SQIVND (reference sequence). The CDR3 consists of 14 residues. V gave up 3 bases and J gave up 3 bases, with 12 bases separating them. In DNA form, the CDR3 reads TGTGCCAGTAGTATCATGTCGGGGGACTACGAGCAGTACTTC. Its protein is CASSIMSGDYEQYF.

This clonotype was seen at least ten times. This chain joins TRBV14 and TRBJ1-4; tentatively, D is TRBD1 (5 bases). The V end lost 5 bases, the J end lost 3 bases, and 19 bases lay between the germline ends. From germline, CDR1 is SGHDN and CDR2 FVKESK. The CDR3 contains 17 residues. The DNA for the CDR3 is TGTGCCAGCAGCGCAAGGCCCGCAGGGCAGTCTAATGAAAAACTGTTTTTT. Translating gives CASSARPAGQSNEKLFF. Full variable domain (rest looked up from reference TRBV14 and TRBJ1-4): EAGVTQFPSHSVIEKGQTVTLRCDPISGHDNLYWYRRVMGKEIKFLLHFVKESKQDESGMPNNRFLAERTGGTYSTLKVQPAELEDSGVYFCASSARPAGQSNEKLFFGSGTQLSVL.

This clonotype turned up a few times. The chain couples TRBV18 to TRBJ2-7, with 7 nucleotides matching TRBD2. This CDR3 spans 14 amino acids. CDR1 and CDR2 from the germline V gene are KGHSH and LQKENI. Trimming removed 6 bases from V and 0 bases from J; junction bases left unmatched: 5. The CDR3: CASSLTSASYEQYF. The CDR3 DNA reads TGTGCCAGCTCTCTTACTAGCGCCTCCTACGAGCAGTACTTC.

This clonotype was seen at least ten times. The gene calls are TRBV12-5 and TRBJ2-5; unclear D gene. V shed 7 bases and J shed 5 bases, with 8 bases lying between them. The CDR3 is 11 amino acids. Germline CDR1 LGHNT, CDR2 FRNRAP. The CDR3: CASVRLETQYF. CDR3 DNA: TGTGCTAGTGTACGGTTGGAGACCCAGTACTTC.

There are many counts of this clonotype. The chain uses TRBV5-6 and TRBJ1-4; D unclear. The CDR3 has 14 amino acids. Trimming took 2 bases from V and 7 from J, leaving 12 bases between them. The V gene's germline CDR1 is SGHDT and CDR2 YYEEEE. CDR3 in amino acids: CASSFAFGLEKLFF. CDR3 coding DNA: TGTGCCAGCAGCTTCGCATTTGGCCTTGAAAAACTGTTTTTT.

This clonotype was detected a few times. The J gene is TRBJ2-3, the V gene TRBV10-3; possible D gene TRBD2, 5 bases. This CDR3 is built from 15 residues. Germline V gene lookup returns CDR1 ENHRY and CDR2 SYGVKD. Trimming shortened V by 2 bases and J by 4 bases, and 13 bases separated the two germline ends. CDR3 protein: CAISETLESADTQYF. The CDR3 DNA follows: TGTGCCATCAGTGAGACACTAGAATCTGCAGATACGCAGTATTTT.

This clonotype was found many times. The V call is TRBV7-8, the J call TRBJ1-5; no clear D. The CDR3 totals 12 residues. Trimming pared 3 bases from V and 4 bases from J, leaving 4 bases between. Germline CDR1 reads SGHVS; CDR2 reads FQNEAQ. In nucleotides, the CDR3 is TGTGCCAGCAGCTTTAAGAATCAGCCCCAGCATTTT. Its protein is CASSFKNQPQHF.

This chain uses TRBV24-1 with TRBJ2-5, with a possible D match to TRBD1 (6 bases). V lost 3 bases, J lost 5 bases, and 21 bases lay in between. The CDR3 runs to 17 residues. Per the germline V gene, CDR1 is KGHDR and CDR2 is SFDVKD. CDR3 protein: CATSDPRGQNSRETQYF. The CDR3 DNA reads TGTGCCACCAGTGATCCCCGGGGACAAAATAGCCGGGAGACCCAGTACTTC.

This clonotype was found many times. V is TRBV6-2 or TRBV6-3 and J is TRBJ2-1; 7 bases agree with TRBD1. Germline CDR1 reads MNHEY; CDR2 reads SVGEGT. The CDR3 covers 13 residues. The trim removed 10 bases at V and 6 bases at J, leaving 9 bases unmatched. CDR3 sequence reads: CAIRGSPGNEQFF. The CDR3 DNA sequence: TGTGCCATCAGGGGGTCCCCGGGCAATGAGCAGTTCTTC.

The chain combines TRBV6-2 or TRBV6-3 with TRBJ2-3; D possibly uses TRBD1 or TRBD2 (5 bases each). This CDR3 has 14 residues. The V end was cut by 2 bases, the J end by 2 bases, with 8 bases between. The germline gives CDR1 MNHEY, CDR2 SVGEGT. In DNA, the CDR3 is TGTGCCAGCAGTTACGGGACCAACACAGATACGCAGTATTTT. It translates to CASSYGTNTDTQYF.

The CDR3: CASSLTTLATQYF. CDR3 nucleotides: TGTGCCAGCAGCTTGACCACCTTGGCGACCCAGTACTTC. V is TRBV11-2 and J is TRBJ2-5, with no clear D. Germline V lookup: CDR1 SGHAT, CDR2 FQNNGV. The CDR3 is made up of 13 amino acids. Trimming shortened V by 3 bases and J by 7 bases, and 12 bases separated the two germline ends.

This clonotype was picked up a small number of times. The V gene is TRBV29-1, the J gene TRBJ1-4; no reliable D call. Germline V gene sequence: CDR1 SQVTM, CDR2 ANQGSEA. The CDR3 totals 12 residues. With 3 bases removed from V and 7 bases from J, the gap between germline ends came to 9 bases. CDR3 coding DNA: TGCAGCGTTGATTCCGGATTTGAAAAACTGTTTTTT. Encoded protein: CSVDSGFEKLFF.

This clonotype came up a few times. CDR3 coding DNA: TGTGCCAGCAGCTCTCAGACAGGGAACTATGGCTACACCTTC. Translated, it gives CASSSQTGNYGYTF. This sequence joins TRBV7-2 and TRBJ1-2, with 7 positions matching TRBD1. The CDR3 extends over 14 amino acids. Germline lookup yields CDR1 SGHTA and CDR2 FQGNSA. Losses at the gene ends were 4 bases for V and 2 bases for J; bases not matched to a gene: 4.

This clonotype was found many times. The chain uses TRBV7-2 and TRBJ1-4; 7 nucleotides line up with TRBD1. The CDR3 is 16 residues long. CDR1 is SGHTA, CDR2 FQGNSA, per germline. V lost 5 bases, J lost 5 bases, and 11 bases stayed unmatched. The CDR3 loop reads CASSPSTGSLNEKLFF. CDR3 coding DNA: TGTGCCAGCAGCCCGTCGACAGGGTCCCTCAATGAAAAACTGTTTTTT.

This clonotype was detected ten times or more. The rearrangement links TRBV2 to TRBJ2-1; D is ambiguous. The CDR3 has 15 residues. Trimming removed 6 bases from V and 3 bases from J, with 15 bases in between. Germline CDR1 is SNHLY and CDR2 is FYNNEI. The CDR3 DNA reads as TGTGCCAGCAGGCAGTCCCCCACAATCTACAATGAGCAGTTCTTC. This sequence encodes CASRQSPTIYNEQFF.

CDR3 region: CASSGPRLAGGGEQFF. The CDR3, as DNA: TGTGCCAGCAGCGGGCCCCGACTAGCGGGGGGAGGTGAGCAGTTCTTC. V usage is TRBV12-3 or TRBV12-4 and J usage is TRBJ2-1, with 13 positions matching TRBD2. This CDR3 contains 16 residues. The trim removed 6 bases at V and 9 bases at J, leaving 11 bases unmatched.

The rearrangement joins TRBV20-1 to TRBJ1-6; D is possibly TRBD1 (5 bases). Trimming removed 3 bases at V and 8 bases at J, with 17 bases between. Germline values: CDR1 DFQATT, CDR2 SNEGSKA (reference sequence). This CDR3 has 15 residues. CDR3 DNA: TGCAGTGCTAGGACAGCGAGGAGGGGCGATTCACCCCTCCACTTT. As protein: CSARTARRGDSPLHF.

This clonotype was counted at least ten times. The chain employs TRBV12-3 or TRBV12-4 and TRBJ1-5, with 11 nucleotides matching TRBD1. V lost 1 base to trimming and J lost 4 bases; unmatched junction nucleotides: 0. CDR3 length: 15 amino acids. CDR3 amino acids: CASSLGDRGNQPQHF. Here the CDR3 DNA reads TGTGCCAGCAGTTTAGGGGACAGGGGGAATCAGCCCCAGCATTTT.

This clonotype was detected only a few times. CDR3 loop: CSARPVLAGGNNEQFF. The CDR3 DNA sequence: TGCAGTGCTAGGCCAGTCCTAGCGGGAGGGAACAATGAGCAGTTCTTC. The chain has TRBV20-1 and TRBJ2-1, with TRBD2 matching over 12 bases. CDR1 is DFQATT, CDR2 SNEGSKA, per germline (reference sequence). V lost 3 bases, J lost 5 bases, and 8 bases stayed unmatched. The CDR3 extends over 16 amino acids.

The rearrangement joins TRBV7-9 to TRBJ2-5; TRBD1 agrees at 9 bases. Losses at the gene ends were 7 bases for V and 5 bases for J; bases not matched to a gene: 14. This CDR3 region has 16 residues. Germline values: CDR1 SEHNR, CDR2 FQNEAQ (reference sequence). The CDR3 nucleotides are TGTGCCAGCACCGAAACAGGGGGCCGACCGGGGGAGACCCAGTACTTC. It encodes CASTETGGRPGETQYF.

In its sample, this clonotype was seen many times. The gene calls are TRBV7-7 and TRBJ2-7; D gene uncertain. Germline loops: CDR1 SSHAT, CDR2 FNYEAQ (reference sequence). This CDR3 spans 14 amino acids. V lost 2 bases and J 4 bases, leaving 12 bases between the germline ends. CDR3 DNA sequence: TGTGCCAGCAGCTTAATGGAAGGACCTTACGAGCAGTACTTC. It codes for CASSLMEGPYEQYF.

The chain has TRBV10-3 and TRBJ2-5; D may be TRBD1 or TRBD2 (5 bases each). Per the germline V gene, CDR1 is ENHRY and CDR2 is SYGVKD. The V gene lost 10 bases and the J gene lost 5 bases, with 17 bases spanning the gap. The CDR3 spans 13 residues. In DNA, the CDR3 is TGTGCCACCAATCGGGACCGTGGGGAGACCCAGTACTTC. It specifies CATNRDRGETQYF.

This clonotype was picked up many times. The gene calls are TRBV19 and TRBJ2-3; D is possibly TRBD2 (5 bases). The CDR3 is 13 residues long. Germline CDR1 is LNHDA and CDR2 is SQIVND (reference sequence). Deletions cut 8 bases from V and 4 bases from J, with 13 bases between. DNA of the CDR3: TGTGCCAGTCGAGCTCGGGGAGCAGATACGCAGTATTTT. This translates into CASRARGADTQYF.

A remark on this clonotype: Being one base from a much bigger clone, this may be a read error. The V and J genes are TRBV9 and TRBJ2-1; 10 bases are shared with TRBD1. Looked up from germline, CDR1 is SGDLS and CDR2 is YYNGEE. Trimming cost V 4 bases and J 4 bases; bases outside gene matches: 2. The CDR3 is 14 residues long. The CDR3, as DNA: TGTGCCAGCAGCACGGGACAGGGGTACAATGAGCAGTTCTTC. Protein product: CASSTGQGYNEQFF.

This clonotype was detected ten times or more. V usage is TRBV5-4 and J usage is TRBJ2-1; a weak D match, TRBD2 (6 bases). With 4 bases removed from V and 0 bases from J, the gap between germline ends came to 20 bases. The CDR3 contains 18 residues. Looked up from germline, CDR1 is SGHNT and CDR2 is YYREEE (reference sequence). Here the CDR3 DNA reads TGTGCCAGCAGCCTGATCCTAGGGTGGGGAGGCTCCTACAATGAGCAGTTCTTC. This sequence encodes CASSLILGWGGSYNEQFF.

This clonotype appeared a few times. The rearrangement uses TRBV20-1 and TRBJ2-7, with 7 bases fitting TRBD1. V lost 6 bases and J lost 3; bases outside the gene matches: 5. From germline, CDR1 is DFQATT and CDR2 SNEGSKA (reference sequence). There are 12 residues in the CDR3. The CDR3 spells CSANRGNYEQYF. Written as DNA, the CDR3 is TGCAGTGCAAACAGGGGAAACTACGAGCAGTACTTC.

The V and J genes are TRBV20-1 and TRBJ2-2; 9 nucleotides match TRBD2. Germline CDR1 reads DFQATT; CDR2 reads SNEGSKA (reference sequence). J was trimmed by 4 bases and V by 3 bases; bases with no gene match: 6. The CDR3 is 15 residues long. The CDR3 coding sequence is TGCAGTGCTAGCGGAGCGGGAGGTAGCACCGGGGAGCTGTTTTTT. Its protein is CSASGAGGSTGELFF.